This record covers a single TCR beta chain. Its matching antigen is unknown. TCRdb used MiXCR to reprocess the 5' RACE reads, holding one entry per CDR3 protein. In the table there are 430,000 or so distinct CDR3 sequences, 24% of which are singletons. This entry comes from a study of identical twins. Study results and caveats: Out-of-frame alpha sequences shared by twins were enriched for low generation probability.

The CDR3 contains 15 residues. The J segment lost 4 bases and the V segment lost 2 bases, leaving 6 bases of the junction unmatched. Looked up from germline, CDR1 is DFQATT and CDR2 is SNEGSKA (reference sequence). These data also featured in a second study, about T cells expressing NK-cell markers. Per that study: In a handful of donors, these clonotypes also led the CD3+CD56-NKG2C+ fraction.

Sequenced material: CD4+ T cells sorted from blood. J is TRBJ2-3 and V is TRBV20-1, with TRBD2 identical over 10 bases. The TCR comes from a woman between 18 and 29 years old in good health. In DNA, the CDR3 is TGCAGTGCTAGACCCCCTAGCGGGAGAGCAGATACGCAGTATTTT. It is translated as CSARPPSGRADTQYF.